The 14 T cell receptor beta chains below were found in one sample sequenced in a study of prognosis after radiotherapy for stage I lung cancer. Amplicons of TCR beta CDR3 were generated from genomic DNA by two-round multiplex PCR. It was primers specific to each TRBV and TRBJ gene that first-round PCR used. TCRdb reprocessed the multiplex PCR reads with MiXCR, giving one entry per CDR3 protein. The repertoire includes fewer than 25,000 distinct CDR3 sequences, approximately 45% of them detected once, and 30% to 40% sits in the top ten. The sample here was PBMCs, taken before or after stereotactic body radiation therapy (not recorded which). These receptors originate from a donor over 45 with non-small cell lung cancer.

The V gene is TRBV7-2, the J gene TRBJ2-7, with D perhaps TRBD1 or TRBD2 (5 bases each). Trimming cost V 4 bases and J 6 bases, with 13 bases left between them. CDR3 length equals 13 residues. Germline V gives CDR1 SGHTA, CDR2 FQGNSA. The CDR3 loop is CASSYGGMGEQYF. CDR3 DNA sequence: TGTGCCAGCAGCTATGGGGGAATGGGCGAGCAGTACTTC.

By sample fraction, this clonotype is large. The CDR3 sequence: CASSQDWGANEKLFF. CDR3 nucleotide sequence: TGTGCCAGCAGCCAAGATTGGGGAGCTAATGAAAAACTGTTTTTT. The chain is built from TRBV14 and TRBJ1-4; D is ambiguous. CDR3 size: 15 residues. V lost 0 bases and J 3 bases, leaving 8 bases between the germline ends. Germline loops: CDR1 SGHDN, CDR2 FVKESK.

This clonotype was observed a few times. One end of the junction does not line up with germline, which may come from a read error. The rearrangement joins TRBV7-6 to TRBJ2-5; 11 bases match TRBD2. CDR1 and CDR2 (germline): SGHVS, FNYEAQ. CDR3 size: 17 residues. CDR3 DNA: TGTGCCAGCAGCTATAGCGGGACTAGCGGTGGGGTAGAGACCCGGTACTTC. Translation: CASSYSGTSGGVETRYF.

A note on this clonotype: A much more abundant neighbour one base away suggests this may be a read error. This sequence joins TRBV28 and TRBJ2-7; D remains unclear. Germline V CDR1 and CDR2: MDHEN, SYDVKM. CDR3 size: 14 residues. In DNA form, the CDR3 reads TGTGCCAGCATGGCGGAGAGCAGATACTACGAGCACTACTTC. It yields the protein CASMAESRYYEHYF.

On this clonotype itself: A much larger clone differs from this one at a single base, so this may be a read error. CDR3 residues: CASSLQGQNTESFF. The DNA of the CDR3 is TGCGCCAGCAGCCTACAGGGCCAGAACACTGAATCTTTCTTT. V and J are TRBV5-1 and TRBJ1-1, with a tentative D call TRBD1 (6 bases). Looked up from germline, CDR1 is SGHRS and CDR2 is YFSETQ. The CDR3 loop spans 14 amino acids. Full variable domain (rest looked up from reference TRBV5-1 and TRBJ1-1): KAGVTQTPRYLIKTRGQQVTLSCSPISGHRSVSWYQQTPGQGLQFLFEYFSETQRNKGNFPGRFSGRQFSNSRSEMNVSTLELGDSALYLCASSLQGQNTESFFGQGTRLTVV.

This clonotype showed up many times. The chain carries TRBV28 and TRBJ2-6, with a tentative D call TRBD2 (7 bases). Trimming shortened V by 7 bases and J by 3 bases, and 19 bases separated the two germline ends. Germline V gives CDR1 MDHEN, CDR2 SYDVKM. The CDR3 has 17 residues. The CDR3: CASKGRGRGRGANVLTF. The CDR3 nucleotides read TGTGCCAGCAAAGGGAGGGGGAGGGGACGTGGGGCCAACGTCCTGACTTTC.

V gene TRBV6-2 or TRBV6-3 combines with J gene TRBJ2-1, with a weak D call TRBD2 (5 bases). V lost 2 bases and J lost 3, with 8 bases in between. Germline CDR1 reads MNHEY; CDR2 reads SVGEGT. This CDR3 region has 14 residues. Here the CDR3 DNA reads TGTGCCAGCAGTTACCGGACTGACTACAATGAGCAGTTCTTC. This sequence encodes CASSYRTDYNEQFF.

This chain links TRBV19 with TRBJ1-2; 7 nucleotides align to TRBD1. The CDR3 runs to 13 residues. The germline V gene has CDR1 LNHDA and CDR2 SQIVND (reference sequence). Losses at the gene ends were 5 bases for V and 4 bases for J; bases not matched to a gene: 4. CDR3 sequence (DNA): TGTGCCAGTAGTCCCCGGGACAGCTATGGCTACACCTTC. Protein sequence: CASSPRDSYGYTF.

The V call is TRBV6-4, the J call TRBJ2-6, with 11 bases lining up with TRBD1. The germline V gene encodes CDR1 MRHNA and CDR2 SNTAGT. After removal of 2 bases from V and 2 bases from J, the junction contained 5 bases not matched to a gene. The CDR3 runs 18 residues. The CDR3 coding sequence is TGTGCCAGCAGTGACGCGGACAGGGGGCCTACTGGGGCCAACGTCCTGACTTTC. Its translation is CASSDADRGPTGANVLTF.

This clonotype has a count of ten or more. CDR3 amino acids: CASSGGGDPRQPQHF. The CDR3 nucleotides are TGTGCCAGCAGCGGGGGCGGGGACCCGCGTCAGCCCCAGCATTTT. The chain combines TRBV9 with TRBJ1-5, with D possibly matching TRBD1 (5 bases). Germline CDR1 reads SGDLS; CDR2 reads YYNGEE. The CDR3 consists of 15 residues. The V and J ends lost 3 bases and 6 bases respectively, with 16 bases between them.

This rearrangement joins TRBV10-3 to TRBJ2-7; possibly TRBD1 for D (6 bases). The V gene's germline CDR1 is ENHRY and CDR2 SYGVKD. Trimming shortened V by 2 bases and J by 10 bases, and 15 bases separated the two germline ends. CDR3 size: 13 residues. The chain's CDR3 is CAISEQGLDNQYF. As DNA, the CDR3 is TGTGCCATCAGTGAGCAGGGGTTGGACAATCAGTACTTC.

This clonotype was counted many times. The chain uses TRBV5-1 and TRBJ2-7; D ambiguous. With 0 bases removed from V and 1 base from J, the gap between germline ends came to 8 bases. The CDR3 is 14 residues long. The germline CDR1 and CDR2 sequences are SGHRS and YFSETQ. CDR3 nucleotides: TGCGCCAGCAGCTTGGGTCGACAATCCTACGAGCAGTACTTC. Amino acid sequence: CASSLGRQSYEQYF. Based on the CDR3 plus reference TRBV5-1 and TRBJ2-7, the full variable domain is KAGVTQTPRYLIKTRGQQVTLSCSPISGHRSVSWYQQTPGQGLQFLFEYFSETQRNKGNFPGRFSGRQFSNSRSEMNVSTLELGDSALYLCASSLGRQSYEQYFGPGTRLTVT.

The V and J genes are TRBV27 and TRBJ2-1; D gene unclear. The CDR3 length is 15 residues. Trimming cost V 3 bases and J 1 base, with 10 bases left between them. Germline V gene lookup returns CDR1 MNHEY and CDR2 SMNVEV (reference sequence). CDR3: CASSFLPQSYNEQFF. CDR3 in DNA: TGTGCCAGCAGTTTTCTCCCTCAATCCTACAATGAGCAGTTCTTC.

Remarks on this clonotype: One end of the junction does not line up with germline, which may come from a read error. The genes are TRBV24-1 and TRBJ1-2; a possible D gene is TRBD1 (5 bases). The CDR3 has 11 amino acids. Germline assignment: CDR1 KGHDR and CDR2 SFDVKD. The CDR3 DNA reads TGTGCCACCCATGGGGACTATGTCTACACCTTC. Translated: CATHGDYVYTF.